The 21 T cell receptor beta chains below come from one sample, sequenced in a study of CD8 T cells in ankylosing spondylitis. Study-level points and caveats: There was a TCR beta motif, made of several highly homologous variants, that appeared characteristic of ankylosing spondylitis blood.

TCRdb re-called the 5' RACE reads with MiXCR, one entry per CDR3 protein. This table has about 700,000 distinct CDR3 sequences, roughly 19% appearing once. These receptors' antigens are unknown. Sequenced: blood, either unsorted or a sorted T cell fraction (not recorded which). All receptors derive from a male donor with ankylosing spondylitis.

The CDR3 region has the DNA TGCGCCAGCAGCTTGGTACAGGGGCCCCCGGGGGAGCAGTACTTC. It codes for CASSLVQGPPGEQYF. The V gene is TRBV5-1, the J gene TRBJ2-7; 7 nucleotides line up with TRBD1. The ends lost 0 bases at V and 7 bases at J; junction bases unmatched: 10. Per germline, CDR1 SGHRS and CDR2 YFSETQ. The CDR3 has 15 residues.

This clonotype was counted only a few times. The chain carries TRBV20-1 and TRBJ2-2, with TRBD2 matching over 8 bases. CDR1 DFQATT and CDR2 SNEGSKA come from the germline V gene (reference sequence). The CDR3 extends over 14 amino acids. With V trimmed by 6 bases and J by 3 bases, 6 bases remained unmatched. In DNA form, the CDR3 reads TGCAGTGCCACCGGGACTAGGGACACCGGGGAGCTGTTTTTT. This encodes CSATGTRDTGELFF.

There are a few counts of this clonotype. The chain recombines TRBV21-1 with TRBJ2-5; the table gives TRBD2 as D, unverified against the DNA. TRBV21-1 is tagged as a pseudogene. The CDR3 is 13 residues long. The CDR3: CASTLVGSETQYF. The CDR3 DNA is TGTGCCAGCACCCTAGTAGGGTCGGAGACCCAGTACTTC.

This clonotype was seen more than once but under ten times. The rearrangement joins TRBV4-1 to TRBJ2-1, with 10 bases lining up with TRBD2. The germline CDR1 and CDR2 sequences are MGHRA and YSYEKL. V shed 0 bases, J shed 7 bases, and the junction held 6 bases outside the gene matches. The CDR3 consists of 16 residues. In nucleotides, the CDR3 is TGCGCCAGCAGCCAAGATTCTGAGCGGGAGGGGAATGAGCAGTTCTTC. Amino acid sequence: CASSQDSEREGNEQFF.

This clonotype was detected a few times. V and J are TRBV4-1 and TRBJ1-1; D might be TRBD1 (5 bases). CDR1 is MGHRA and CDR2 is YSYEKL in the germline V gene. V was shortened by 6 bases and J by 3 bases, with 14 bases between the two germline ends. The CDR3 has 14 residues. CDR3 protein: CASSERGLDTEAFF. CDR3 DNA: TGCGCCAGCAGTGAAAGGGGTTTGGACACTGAAGCTTTCTTT.

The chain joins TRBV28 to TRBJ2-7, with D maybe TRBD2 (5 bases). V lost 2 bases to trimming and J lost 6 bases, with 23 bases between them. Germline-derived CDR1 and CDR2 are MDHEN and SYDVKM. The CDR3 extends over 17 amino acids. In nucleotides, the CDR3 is TGTGCCAGCAGTTTAGTTGAGGGTCTAGTATATGCCGGCGAGCAGTACTTC. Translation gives CASSLVEGLVYAGEQYF.

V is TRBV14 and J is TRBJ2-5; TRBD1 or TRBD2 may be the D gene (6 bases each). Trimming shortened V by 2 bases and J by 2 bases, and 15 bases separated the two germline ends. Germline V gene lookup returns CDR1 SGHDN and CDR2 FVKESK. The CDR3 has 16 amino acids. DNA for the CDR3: TGTGCCAGCAGCCAAAGGGGGACGGCGGGGCAAGAGACCCAGTACTTC. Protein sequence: CASSQRGTAGQETQYF.

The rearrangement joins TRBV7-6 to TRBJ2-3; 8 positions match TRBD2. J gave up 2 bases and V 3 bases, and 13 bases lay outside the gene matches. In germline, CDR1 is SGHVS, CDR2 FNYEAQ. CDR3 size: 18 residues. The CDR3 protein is CASSFLRGGTRTTDTQYF. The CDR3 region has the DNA TGTGCCAGCAGCTTCCTACGCGGAGGGACTAGGACCACAGATACGCAGTATTTT. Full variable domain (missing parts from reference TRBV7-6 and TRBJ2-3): GAGVSQSPRYKVTKRGQDVALRCDPISGHVSLYWYRQALGQGPEFLTYFNYEAQQDKSGLPNDRFSAERPEGSISTLTIQRTEQRDSAMYRCASSFLRGGTRTTDTQYFGPGTRLTVL.

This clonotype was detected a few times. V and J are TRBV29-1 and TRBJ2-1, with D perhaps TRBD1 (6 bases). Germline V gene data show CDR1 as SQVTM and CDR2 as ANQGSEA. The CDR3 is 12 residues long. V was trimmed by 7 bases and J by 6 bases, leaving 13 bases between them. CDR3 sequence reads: CSAGHLFNEQFF. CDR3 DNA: TGCAGCGCGGGACACCTTTTCAATGAGCAGTTCTTC.

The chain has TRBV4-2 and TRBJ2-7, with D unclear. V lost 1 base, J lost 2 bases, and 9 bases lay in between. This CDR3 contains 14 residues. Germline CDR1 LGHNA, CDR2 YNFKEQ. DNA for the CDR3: TGTGCCAGCAGCCAAGGGGGTAACCCCTACGAGCAGTACTTC. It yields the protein CASSQGGNPYEQYF.

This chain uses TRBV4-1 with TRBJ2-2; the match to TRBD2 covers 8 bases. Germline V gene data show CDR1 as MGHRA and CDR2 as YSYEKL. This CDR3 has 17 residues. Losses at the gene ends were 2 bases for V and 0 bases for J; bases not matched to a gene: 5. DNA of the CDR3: TGCGCCAGCAGCCAATCTATAGCGGGATCGAACACCGGGGAGCTGTTTTTT. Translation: CASSQSIAGSNTGELFF.

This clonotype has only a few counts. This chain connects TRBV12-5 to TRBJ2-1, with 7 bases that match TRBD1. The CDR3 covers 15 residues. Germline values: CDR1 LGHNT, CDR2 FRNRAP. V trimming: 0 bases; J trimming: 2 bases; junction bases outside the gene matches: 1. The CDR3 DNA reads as TGTGCTAGTGGTTTGGTCACAGGGGCCTACAATGAGCAGTTCTTC. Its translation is CASGLVTGAYNEQFF.

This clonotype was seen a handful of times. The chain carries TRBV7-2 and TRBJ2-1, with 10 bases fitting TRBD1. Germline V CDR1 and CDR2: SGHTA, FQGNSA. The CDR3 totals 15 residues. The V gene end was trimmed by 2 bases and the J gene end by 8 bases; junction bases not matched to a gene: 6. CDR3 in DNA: TGTGCCAGCAGCTTACGGGACAGGGGCTGGGATGAGCAGTTCTTC. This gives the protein CASSLRDRGWDEQFF. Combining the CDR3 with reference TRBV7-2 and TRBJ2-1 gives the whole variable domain GAGVSQSPSNKVTEKGKDVELRCDPISGHTALYWYRQSLGQGLEFLIYFQGNSAPDKSGLPSDRFSAERTGGSVSTLTIQRTQQEDSAVYLCASSLRDRGWDEQFFGPGTRLTVL.

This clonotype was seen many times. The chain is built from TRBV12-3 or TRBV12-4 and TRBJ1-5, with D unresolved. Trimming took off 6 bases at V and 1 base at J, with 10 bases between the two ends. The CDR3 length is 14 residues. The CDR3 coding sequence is TGTGCCAGCAGAAGGTCCGGCAGCAATCAGCCCCAGCATTTT. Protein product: CASRRSGSNQPQHF.

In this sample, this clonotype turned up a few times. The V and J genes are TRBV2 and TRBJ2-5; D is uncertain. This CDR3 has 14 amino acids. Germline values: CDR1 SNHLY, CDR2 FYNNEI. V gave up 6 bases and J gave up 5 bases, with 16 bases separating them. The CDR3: CASRTTGVGETQYF. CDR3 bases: TGTGCCAGCAGAACGACGGGTGTAGGGGAGACCCAGTACTTC.

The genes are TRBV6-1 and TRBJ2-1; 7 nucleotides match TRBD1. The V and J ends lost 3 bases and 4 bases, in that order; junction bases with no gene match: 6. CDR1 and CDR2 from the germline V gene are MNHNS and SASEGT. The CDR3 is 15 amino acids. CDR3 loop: CASSEEGGGYNEQFF. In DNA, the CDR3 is TGTGCCAGCAGTGAGGAAGGGGGCGGTTACAATGAGCAGTTCTTC.

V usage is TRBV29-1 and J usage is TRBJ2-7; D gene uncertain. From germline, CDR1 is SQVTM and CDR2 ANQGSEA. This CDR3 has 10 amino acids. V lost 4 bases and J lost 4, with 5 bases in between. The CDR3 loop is CSVGVYEQYF. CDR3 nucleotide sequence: TGCAGCGTTGGGGTGTACGAGCAGTACTTC.

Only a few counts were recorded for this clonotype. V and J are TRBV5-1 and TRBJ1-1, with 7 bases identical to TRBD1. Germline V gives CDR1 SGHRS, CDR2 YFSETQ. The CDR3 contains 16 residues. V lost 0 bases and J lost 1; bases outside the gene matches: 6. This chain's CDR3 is CASSLGQGVGNTEAFF. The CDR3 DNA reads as TGCGCCAGCAGCTTGGGACAGGGAGTGGGGAACACTGAAGCTTTCTTT.

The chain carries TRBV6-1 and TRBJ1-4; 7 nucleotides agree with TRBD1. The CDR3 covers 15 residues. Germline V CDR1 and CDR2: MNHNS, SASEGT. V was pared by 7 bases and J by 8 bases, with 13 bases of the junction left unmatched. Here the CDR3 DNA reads TGTGCCAGCAATAAATTGACAGGGCGGGAGGAAAAACTGTTTTTT. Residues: CASNKLTGREEKLFF.

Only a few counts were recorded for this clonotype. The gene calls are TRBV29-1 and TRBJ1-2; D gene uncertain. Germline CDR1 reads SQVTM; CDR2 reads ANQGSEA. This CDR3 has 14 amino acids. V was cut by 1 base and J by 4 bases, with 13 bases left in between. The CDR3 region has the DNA TGCAGCGTTGAAGGGGCAGGACTTCTCTATGGCTACACCTTC. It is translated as CSVEGAGLLYGYTF.

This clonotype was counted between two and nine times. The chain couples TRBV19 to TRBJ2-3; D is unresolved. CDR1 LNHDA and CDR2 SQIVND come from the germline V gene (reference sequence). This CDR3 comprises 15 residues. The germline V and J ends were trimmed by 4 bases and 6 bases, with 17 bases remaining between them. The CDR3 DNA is TGTGCCAGTAGTACCGACTCGCCATGGGTGGATACGCAGTATTTT. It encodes CASSTDSPWVDTQYF.